The next 19 T cell receptor beta chains were all read from a single sample in a study of blood T cell repertoires in COVID-19. Clones were sequenced by immunoSEQ multiplex PCR, and TCRdb holds only the in-frame ones, with some missing. The sample lists some 370,000 clones; around 87% were seen once. Input material: peripheral blood. The receptors shown here come from a woman between 25 and 40 years old with COVID-19, enrolled during active disease.

This chain connects TRBV3-1 (or the pseudogene TRBV3-2) to TRBJ2-5; 14 bases are shared with TRBD2. Looked up from germline, CDR1 is LGHDT and CDR2 is YNNKEL (reference sequence). After removal of 3 bases from V and 4 bases from J, the junction contained 7 bases not matched to a gene. This CDR3 spans 17 amino acids. CDR3 nucleotides: TGTGCCAGCAGCCACGGGACTAGCGGGAGATGGATAGAGACCCAGTACTTC. Translation: CASSHGTSGRWIETQYF.

The chain couples TRBV3-1 (or the pseudogene TRBV3-2) to TRBJ2-1; D unresolved. Trimming shortened V by 5 bases and J by 5 bases, and 10 bases separated the two germline ends. This CDR3 is built from 13 residues. Germline V gene data show CDR1 as LGHDT and CDR2 as YNNKEL (reference sequence). The CDR3 here is CASSVTWDNEQFF. The CDR3 DNA reads TGTGCCAGCAGCGTGACTTGGGACAATGAGCAGTTCTTC.

J is TRBJ2-3 and V is TRBV7-2, with D maybe TRBD1 (5 bases). The CDR3 extends over 13 amino acids. The germline V gene has CDR1 SGHTA and CDR2 FQGNSA. Trimming removed 5 bases at V and 1 base at J, with 7 bases between. The CDR3 spells CASSGHGTDTQYF. The CDR3 bases are TGTGCCAGCAGCGGACACGGCACAGATACGCAGTATTTT.

The rearrangement joins TRBV5-6 to TRBJ2-1, with 11 bases aligning to TRBD2. V dropped 4 bases and J dropped 4; count of bases not matched to a gene: 4. In germline, CDR1 is SGHDT, CDR2 YYEEEE. CDR3 length equals 15 residues. For the CDR3, the DNA is TGTGCCAGCAGCGGATTAGCGGGAGGGTACAATGAGCAGTTCTTC. This sequence encodes CASSGLAGGYNEQFF.

The genes are TRBV5-8 and TRBJ2-4, with a tentative D call TRBD1 (6 bases). Trimming pared 2 bases from V and 6 bases from J, leaving 12 bases between. The CDR3 length is 14 residues. Germline V gene sequence: CDR1 SGHTS, CDR2 YDEGEE. The DNA for the CDR3 is TGTGCCAGCAGCTTAGGTTTACAGGGAAACATTCAGTACTTC. Encoded protein: CASSLGLQGNIQYF.

J is TRBJ2-7 and V is TRBV28, with D tentatively TRBD2 (5 bases). CDR1 MDHEN and CDR2 SYDVKM come from the germline V gene. With 7 bases removed from V and 3 bases from J, the gap between germline ends came to 19 bases. CDR3 length: 15 amino acids. The CDR3 loop is CASTTGTVHIYEQYF. The DNA for the CDR3 is TGTGCCAGCACCACGGGAACGGTACACATCTACGAGCAGTACTTC.

V is TRBV6-2 or TRBV6-3 and J is TRBJ2-2, with a possible D match to TRBD1 (5 bases). Germline V gene data show CDR1 as MNHEY and CDR2 as SVGEGT. The CDR3 contains 16 residues. V shed 2 bases and J shed 9 bases, with 19 bases lying between them. Here the CDR3 DNA reads TGTGCCAGCAGTTACGTCAGTGGGGCGTTTCATCGGGAGCTGTTTTTT. As protein: CASSYVSGAFHRELFF.

This clone has a handful of counts. This chain connects TRBV4-1 to TRBJ1-5, with D possibly matching TRBD1 (5 bases). Between the trimmed V and J ends, which lost 3 bases and 2 bases, there was a span of 17 bases. CDR3 size: 17 residues. The V gene's germline CDR1 is MGHRA and CDR2 YSYEKL. For the CDR3, the DNA is TGCGCCAGCAGCCATCCGGGAGGGGTAAATGGCAATCAGCCCCAGCATTTT. It encodes CASSHPGGVNGNQPQHF.

The chain links TRBV2 to TRBJ1-2; 8 bases map to TRBD1. Per germline, CDR1 SNHLY and CDR2 FYNNEI. The CDR3 totals 13 residues. Trimming removed 8 bases from V and 6 bases from J; junction bases left unmatched: 8. CDR3 loop: CASRRDRSHGYTF. CDR3 DNA: TGTGCCAGCCGCCGGGACAGGAGCCATGGCTACACCTTC.

This chain links TRBV4-1 with TRBJ2-3; 7 bases agree with TRBD2. J lost 1 base, V lost 0 bases, and 7 bases had no gene match. Germline V lookup: CDR1 MGHRA, CDR2 YSYEKL. This CDR3 has 17 residues. In DNA form, the CDR3 reads TGCGCCAGCAGCCAAGATCAGTGGAGCGGGGGCACAGATACGCAGTATTTT. This translates into CASSQDQWSGGTDTQYF.

Comment on this clone: Sequence at one end of the junction differs from germline and may be a read error. This rearrangement joins TRBV30 to TRBJ1-2; D perhaps matches TRBD1 (5 bases). There are 8 residues in the CDR3. Germline assignment: CDR1 GTSNPN and CDR2 SVGIG (reference sequence). DNA of the CDR3: TGTGCCTGGAACGGACACCACTTC. Translation: CAWNGHHF.

This chain connects TRBV18 to TRBJ1-1; maybe TRBD1 (5 bases). Between the trimmed V and J ends, which lost 3 bases and 5 bases, there was a span of 13 bases. The CDR3 sequence is 14 residues long. Germline V lookup: CDR1 KGHSH, CDR2 LQKENI. For the CDR3, the DNA is TGTGCCAGCTCACCCGGGGGGACGGGAACTGAAGCTTTCTTT. This gives the protein CASSPGGTGTEAFF.

J is TRBJ1-1 and V is TRBV2; TRBD1 matches at 12 bases. V trimming: 4 bases; J trimming: 6 bases; junction bases outside the gene matches: 18. Germline CDR1 is SNHLY and CDR2 is FYNNEI. The CDR3 length is 19 residues. CDR3 nucleotides: TGTGCCAGCAGTGTCAGGCTGGGGGACAGGGGGCGAAGTCGAGCTGAAGCTTTCTTT. Translation gives CASSVRLGDRGRSRAEAFF.

The chain recombines TRBV4-1 with TRBJ1-6; D is uncertain. Trimming took off 4 bases at V and 10 bases at J, with 17 bases between the two ends. The CDR3 length is 15 residues. Germline CDR1 is MGHRA and CDR2 is YSYEKL. CDR3 in amino acids: CASSLGAGSESPLHF. For the CDR3, the DNA is TGCGCCAGCAGCCTGGGCGCGGGTTCGGAGTCACCCCTCCACTTT.

This chain uses TRBV7-9 with TRBJ1-2, with a tentative D call TRBD1 (5 bases). Looked up from germline, CDR1 is SEHNR and CDR2 is FQNEAQ (reference sequence). The CDR3 totals 15 residues. V lost 1 base and J 2 bases, leaving 11 bases between the germline ends. The CDR3, as DNA: TGTGCCAGCAGCTTAGTGGACATACCAAACTATGGCTACACCTTC. Amino acids: CASSLVDIPNYGYTF.

The chain recombines TRBV7-2 with TRBJ1-5, with D tentatively TRBD1 (6 bases). V gave up 0 bases and J gave up 7 bases, with 13 bases separating them. The length of the CDR3 is 15 residues. Germline CDR1 SGHTA, CDR2 FQGNSA. The CDR3 loop reads CASSLAMGRGQPQHF. The CDR3 DNA follows: TGTGCCAGCAGCTTAGCGATGGGGAGGGGGCAGCCCCAGCATTTT.

Remarks on this clone: Other nucleotide sequences from this sample produce the same CDR3. The J gene is TRBJ1-5, the V gene TRBV6-5; tentatively, D is TRBD1 (6 bases). The CDR3 length is 15 residues. Trimming pared 0 bases from V and 3 bases from J, leaving 9 bases between. The germline gives CDR1 MNHEY, CDR2 SVGAGI. CDR3 nucleotides: TGTGCCAGCAGTTACTCGAGGGGGTCCAATCAGCCCCAGCATTTT. This codes for CASSYSRGSNQPQHF.

This sequence joins TRBV7-3 and TRBJ2-3; 8 bases match TRBD1. J lost 0 bases, V lost 4 bases, and 15 bases had no gene match. The length of the CDR3 is 19 residues. CDR1 and CDR2 (germline): SGHTA, FQGTGA. The CDR3 is CASSSKTGVGTLSTDTQYF. For the CDR3, the DNA is TGTGCCAGCAGCTCAAAGACAGGGGTCGGGACCCTAAGCACAGATACGCAGTATTTT.

The J gene is TRBJ1-1, the V gene TRBV6-5; 8 bases fit TRBD1. CDR3 length: 14 residues. The germline V gene has CDR1 MNHEY and CDR2 SVGAGI. V lost 6 bases, J lost 5 bases, and 8 bases stayed unmatched. The CDR3 here is CASRLTGGRTEAFF. For the CDR3, the DNA is TGTGCCAGCAGGCTTACAGGGGGGAGGACTGAAGCTTTCTTT.